Listed here is a single TCR beta chain. Its antigen is not identified. The sample belongs to a study of blood T cells in healthy people across ages. Per the germline V gene, CDR1 is MNHEY and CDR2 is SMNVEV (reference sequence). V lost 5 bases, J lost 2 bases, and 12 bases lay in between. This CDR3 comprises 14 residues. Notes on the study in general: TCR beta diversity, measured per million T cells, fell in a roughly linear way with age.

Then a second PCR, running roughly 6 to 12 cycles, was carried out with a sample-barcoded 5' primer and a J-beta primer mix. One entry per CDR3 protein results from TCRdb running MiXCR on the 5' RACE reads. The data show more than 1,400,000 distinct CDR3 sequences, roughly 45% seen once. The chain is built from TRBV27 and TRBJ1-2, with no clear D. The specimen sequenced was blood. This TCR came from a woman younger than 30 in good health. The CDR3 bases are TGTGCCAGCAGTCCCCCAGTCAACAACTATGGCTACACCTTC. Its translation is CASSPPVNNYGYTF.